These T cell receptor beta chains were read from a single sample in a study of human versus mouse CDR3 diversity and MHC coevolution. The repertoire was sequenced with immunoSEQ multiplex PCR; TCRdb's copy has only in-frame clones and lacks some. The table records about 80,000 clones, around 93% of them present only once. What was sequenced was naive CD4+ T cells from blood. These receptors were taken from a person aged 30 to 70 in good health. CDR3s include the opening cysteine and the closing phenylalanine or tryptophan. D genes are given only for firm matches.

d_gene	v_gene	j_gene	len	CDR3aa	CDR3nt
NA	TRBV18	TRBJ2-5	13	CASSLTEQETQYF	TGTGCCAGCTCACTAACAGAACAAGAGACCCAGTACTTC
TRBD1	TRBV19	TRBJ1-4	16	CASRSQGQPNTEKLFF	TGTGCCAGTAGATCGCAGGGACAGCCCAACACTGAAAAACTGTTTTTT
TRBD1	TRBV7-9	TRBJ1-4	18	CASSLALSPGGLNEKLFF	TGTGCCAGCAGCTTAGCGCTCTCCCCAGGGGGTCTAAATGAAAAACTGTTTTTT
TRBD1	TRBV5-5	TRBJ2-6	17	CASSPGQVVAGANVLTF	TGTGCCAGCAGCCCGGGACAGGTAGTTGCTGGGGCCAACGTCCTGACTTTC
NA	TRBV4-2	TRBJ1-2	15	CASSQETGYLYGYTF	TGTGCCAGCAGCCAAGAGACAGGCTACCTCTATGGCTACACCTTC
NA	TRBV27	TRBJ1-2	14	CASSSSPGVDGYTF	TGTGCCAGCAGTTCCTCTCCAGGGGTTGATGGCTACACCTTC
NA	TRBV29-1	TRBJ1-2	12	CSAAGWGEGYTF	TGCAGCGCAGCCGGATGGGGGGAGGGCTACACCTTC
NA	TRBV9	TRBJ1-1	14	CASSVGGWTDEAFF	TGTGCCAGCAGCGTAGGCGGGTGGACGGACGAAGCTTTCTTT
TRBD2	TRBV5-4	TRBJ2-1	15	CASSLTSGTYNEQFF	TGTGCCAGCAGCCTTACTAGCGGAACCTACAATGAGCAGTTCTTC
TRBD1	TRBV7-2	TRBJ1-1	14	CASSRDRRNTEAFF	TGTGCCAGCAGCCGGGACAGGAGGAACACTGAAGCTTTCTTT
NA	TRBV9	TRBJ2-2	16	CASSAVRVGNTGELFF	TGTGCCAGCAGCGCGGTCAGGGTCGGGAACACCGGGGAGCTGTTTTTT
NA	TRBV5-1	TRBJ1-1	14	CASSLYQGPTEAFF	TGCGCCAGCAGCTTGTATCAGGGGCCCACTGAAGCTTTCTTT
TRBD2	TRBV9	TRBJ2-1	17	CASSVVTSGRDYNEQFF	TGTGCCAGCAGCGTAGTGACTAGCGGGAGGGACTACAATGAGCAGTTCTTC
TRBD1	TRBV5-8	TRBJ2-7	14	CASSPGTGPHEQYF	TGTGCCAGCAGCCCTGGGACAGGGCCCCACGAGCAGTACTTC
NA	TRBV28	TRBJ2-7	12	CASSLQGYEQYF	TGTGCCAGCAGCCTACAGGGTTACGAGCAGTACTTC
TRBD2	TRBV5-1	TRBJ2-7	15	CASRGGSSGTYEQYF	TGCGCCAGCAGGGGGGGGTCTAGCGGTACCTACGAGCAGTACTTC
TRBD1	TRBV10-1	TRBJ2-7	16	CASSDYRDRDIYEQYF	TGCGCCAGCAGTGACTACCGGGACAGGGATATATACGAGCAGTACTTC
NA	TRBV6-5	TRBJ1-4	15	CASSKQGATNEKLFF	TGTGCCAGCAGTAAACAGGGAGCAACTAATGAAAAACTGTTTTTT
TRBD2	TRBV28	TRBJ2-1	16	CASSLSAAGGHNEQFF	TGTGCCAGCAGTTTATCAGCAGCGGGAGGTCACAATGAGCAGTTCTTC
NA	TRBV19	TRBJ2-1	15	CASRRAGFEGYEQFF	TGTGCCAGTAGGAGGGCGGGGTTTGAAGGGTATGAGCAGTTCTTC
NA	TRBV4-2	TRBJ1-1	16	CASSLHEWGRRTEAFF	TGTGCCAGCAGCCTACACGAATGGGGGCGGAGGACTGAAGCTTTCTTT
TRBD2	TRBV5-1	TRBJ2-1	14	CASSLTGGFNEQFF	TGCGCCAGCAGCCTGACCGGGGGGTTCAATGAGCAGTTCTTC
TRBD2	TRBV7-2	TRBJ2-7	17	CASSLVGLAGESYEQYF	TGTGCCAGCAGCTTAGTGGGACTAGCGGGAGAATCCTACGAGCAGTACTTC
TRBD2	TRBV7-2	TRBJ2-2	15	CASRPNSGRNGELFF	TGTGCCAGCAGACCAAATAGCGGGAGAAACGGGGAGCTGTTTTTT